This T cell receptor beta chain is from a study of cytomegalovirus exposure and HLA in healthy donors. Broader study findings: TCR beta sequences numbering around 15,000 were associated with HLA alleles at 0.05 false discovery rate in a later analysis.

Regarding this clone: The antigen is undetermined.

This CDR3 has 14 amino acids. J was trimmed by 5 bases and V by 1 base; bases with no gene match: 4. Per germline, CDR1 SEHNR and CDR2 FQNEAQ (reference sequence). Both 60 Vbeta primers and 13 Jbeta primers went into the PCR. Data came from immunoSEQ multiplex PCR; TCRdb stores just in-frame clones and leaves some out. Here the sample spans about 180,000 clones, more than 75% being singletons. The rearrangement links TRBV7-9 to TRBJ2-5; 7 bases map to TRBD2. The sequenced sample was PBMCs. This TCR was recovered from a woman in her twenties or thirties in good health and CMV-seropositive. CDR3 sequence: CASSLEAGVETQYF. The CDR3 coding sequence is TGTGCCAGCAGCTTAGAGGCGGGGGTGGAGACCCAGTACTTC. Based on the CDR3 plus reference TRBV7-9 and TRBJ2-5, the full variable domain is DTGVSQNPRHKITKRGQNVTFRCDPISEHNRLYWYRQTLGQGPEFLTYFQNEAQLEKSRLLSDRFSAERPKGSFSTLEIQRTEQGDSAMYLCASSLEAGVETQYFGPGTRLLVL.